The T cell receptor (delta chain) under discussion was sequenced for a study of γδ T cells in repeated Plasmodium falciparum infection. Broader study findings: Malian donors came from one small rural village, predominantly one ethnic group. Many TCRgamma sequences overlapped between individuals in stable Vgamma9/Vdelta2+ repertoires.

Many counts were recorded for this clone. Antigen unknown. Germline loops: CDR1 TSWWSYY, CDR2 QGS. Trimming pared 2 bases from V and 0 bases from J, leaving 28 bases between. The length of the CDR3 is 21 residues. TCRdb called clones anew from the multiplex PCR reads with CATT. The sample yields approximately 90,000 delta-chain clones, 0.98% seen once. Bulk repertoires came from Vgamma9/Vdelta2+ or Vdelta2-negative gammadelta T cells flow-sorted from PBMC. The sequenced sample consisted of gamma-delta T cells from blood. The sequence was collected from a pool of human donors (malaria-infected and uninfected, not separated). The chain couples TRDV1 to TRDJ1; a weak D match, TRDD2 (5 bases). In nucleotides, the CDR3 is TGTGCTCTTGGGGAAGGTTTCACCTACGTCCCTACTCATAGGTACACCGATAAACTCATCTTT. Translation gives CALGEGFTYVPTHRYTDKLIF.